This is a list of T cell receptor beta chains from one sample in a study of cytomegalovirus exposure and HLA in healthy donors. Assay used: immunoSEQ multiplex PCR; TCRdb lists only in-frame clones, some missing. The sample contains some 120,000 clones, approximately 80% of which appear only once. The sample consisted of PBMCs. The receptors here all came from a young woman in good health and CMV-seronegative. The CDR3 runs from the conserved cysteine through the conserved F or W.

length,J,V,CDR3
12,TRBJ2-2,TRBV1,CTSSHRPTFLFF
14,TRBJ2-7,TRBV5-1,CASSLQGIGYEQYF
15,NA,TRBV6-5,CASSPSGGQSYEQYF
14,TRBJ1-2,TRBV18,CASSPDRDGNGYTF
15,TRBJ2-7,TRBV2,CASRGSSPRGDEQYF
15,TRBJ1-2,TRBV7-9,CASSLEGTANYGYTF
15,TRBJ2-1,TRBV5-1,CASSLVGQPYNEQFF
16,TRBJ1-2,TRBV11-2,CASTRGGTGRLHGYTF
14,TRBJ1-1,TRBV9,CASSVDYMNTEAFF
13,TRBJ2-7,TRBV7-2,CASSLDRAGEQYF
17,TRBJ2-7,TRBV4-1,CASSQDITGTKGYEQYF
16,TRBJ2-3,TRBV5-1,CASSFQLAESTDTQYF
14,TRBJ1-1,TRBV5-1,CASKKQGSYTEAFF
16,TRBJ1-1,TRBV11-2,CASSLVVGQDFAEAFF
16,TRBJ2-2,TRBV7-2,CASSLRLPGGPGELFF
14,TRBJ2-1,TRBV19,CASSPKRGYNEQFF
15,TRBJ1-1,TRBV12-2,CASRLGGYRSTEAFF
14,TRBJ2-1,TRBV7-3,CASSPGQQYNEQFF
13,TRBJ1-1,TRBV5-3,CARSYREFIWAFF
13,TRBJ2-3,TRBV5-1,CASSFWGRDTQYF
13,TRBJ1-2,TRBV4-3,CASSQYEGVGYTF
14,TRBJ2-7,TRBV18,CASSPGLTTYEQYF
13,TRBJ2-5,TRBV7-2,CASSVTGPETQYF
17,TRBJ1-1,TRBV4-3,CASSQTLEQTLNTEAFF
15,TRBJ2-1,TRBV5-1,CASSGGSGSYNEQFF
15,TRBJ1-5,TRBV18,CASSVDGVSNQPQHF
15,TRBJ2-7,TRBV9,CASSPRGQTDYEQYF
14,TRBJ2-1,TRBV7-2,CASSLFKAGDEQFF
14,TRBJ2-7,TRBV6-5,CASRARGRSYEQYF
15,TRBJ1-2,TRBV7-2,CASSLVRTENQGYTF
14,TRBJ1-1,TRBV30,CACGRRWMNTEAFF
19,TRBJ1-5,TRBV7-2,CASSLAQGTEAYSNQPQHF